The 30 T cell receptor beta chains below come from one sample, sequenced in a study of Graves' ophthalmopathy and Graves' hyperthyroidism. The authors amplified TCR beta CDR3 regions, and they did so from RNA transcripts for repertoire sequencing. Second-round multiplex PCR came after first-round RT-PCR with HTBI primers. In TCRdb, the multiplex PCR reads were re-called with MiXCR into one record per CDR3 protein. The repertoire holds some 360,000 distinct CDR3 sequences, with approximately 18% as singletons. Sequenced: peripheral blood. The receptor source for this set is an adult woman with stable Graves' hyperthyroidism.

This clonotype has at least ten counts. The chain is built from TRBV6-1 and TRBJ1-3, with D possibly being TRBD1 (6 bases). The germline V gene encodes CDR1 MNHNS and CDR2 SASEGT. V shed 6 bases and J shed 3 bases, with 12 bases lying between them. The CDR3 is made up of 14 amino acids. The CDR3, as DNA: TGTGCCAGCAGCCCAGGACAGATTGGAAACACCATATATTTT. Its protein is CASSPGQIGNTIYF.

This clonotype was counted ten times or more. V and J are TRBV28 and TRBJ2-2; possibly TRBD1 for D (5 bases). The CDR3 length is 16 residues. In germline, CDR1 is MDHEN, CDR2 SYDVKM. The ends were cut back, 6 bases at V and 3 bases at J, with 17 bases in the middle. CDR3: CASRQQQEFDTGELFF. In nucleotides, the CDR3 is TGTGCCAGCAGGCAGCAACAGGAGTTCGACACCGGGGAGCTGTTTTTT.

This sequence joins TRBV6-1 and TRBJ1-1; D is undetermined. V was shortened by 6 bases and J by 8 bases, with 10 bases between the two germline ends. CDR1 and CDR2 from the germline V gene are MNHNS and SASEGT. The CDR3 spans 11 residues. CDR3 sequence: CASRERIEAFF. CDR3 nucleotide sequence: TGTGCCAGCAGGGAAAGGATCGAAGCTTTCTTT.

This clonotype appeared many times. This chain connects TRBV7-8 to TRBJ1-1, with D uncertain. Between the trimmed V and J ends, which lost 5 bases and 1 base, there was a span of 8 bases. The germline CDR1 and CDR2 sequences are SGHVS and FQNEAQ. The CDR3 covers 13 residues. In nucleotides, the CDR3 is TGTGCCAGCAGCCGGACGGAGAACACTGAAGCTTTCTTT. Translated: CASSRTENTEAFF.

This clonotype was picked up many times. V is TRBV10-1 and J is TRBJ1-1; no definite D call. CDR1 and CDR2 (germline): WNHNN, SYGVQD (reference sequence). V shed 3 bases and J shed 2 bases, with 7 bases lying between them. CDR3 length: 13 residues. The CDR3 nucleotides read TGCGCCAGCAGTGAAGGCAGAAACACTGAAGCTTTCTTT. Residues: CASSEGRNTEAFF.

This clonotype was counted at least ten times. This chain links TRBV2 with TRBJ1-3; unclear D gene. The V and J ends lost 3 bases and 2 bases respectively, with 5 bases between them. The CDR3 totals 13 residues. In germline, CDR1 is SNHLY, CDR2 FYNNEI. CDR3 bases: TGTGCCAGCAGTGACTTAGCTGGAAACACCATATATTTT. It encodes CASSDLAGNTIYF.

The V and J genes are TRBV12-3 or TRBV12-4 and TRBJ1-1, with TRBD1 matching over 9 bases. Unmatched junction bases numbered 6, after V lost 6 bases and J lost 1 base. This CDR3 has 15 residues. For the CDR3, the DNA is TGTGCCAGCAGGTCCCCGACAGGGGGGAACACTGAAGCTTTCTTT. This encodes CASRSPTGGNTEAFF.

The V and J genes are TRBV20-1 and TRBJ1-1; no definite D call. Trimming shortened V by 6 bases and J by 3 bases, and 14 bases separated the two germline ends. Germline V lookup: CDR1 DFQATT, CDR2 SNEGSKA (reference sequence). This CDR3 has 13 amino acids. CDR3 sequence (DNA): TGCAGTGCCGACGGACGAACGGACACTGAAGCTTTCTTT. This encodes CSADGRTDTEAFF.

This clonotype has ten or more counts. This chain's CDR3 is CASVSTENTEAFF. DNA for the CDR3: TGTGCCAGCGTTTCGACAGAAAACACTGAAGCTTTCTTT. V gene TRBV28 combines with J gene TRBJ1-1; D may be TRBD1 (5 bases). The CDR3 length is 13 residues. CDR1 and CDR2 from the germline V gene are MDHEN and SYDVKM. V dropped 8 bases and J dropped 2 bases, with 12 bases sitting between them.

This clonotype appeared many times. The V call is TRBV20-1, the J call TRBJ2-5; 8 positions match TRBD1. Germline V CDR1 and CDR2: DFQATT, SNEGSKA (reference sequence). The V segment lost 3 bases and the J segment 4 bases; nucleotides outside the gene matches: 7. The CDR3 runs to 14 residues. The CDR3 nucleotides are TGCAGTGCTAGCCCGACAGGGGTTGGAGAGACCCAGTACTTC. This translates into CSASPTGVGETQYF.

Note on this clonotype: The conserved phenylalanine or tryptophan is not found at the CDR3 terminus, so this likely reflects a read error. V and J are TRBV7-6 and TRBJ2-7, with a tentative D call TRBD1 (7 bases). Trimming removed 4 bases from V and 6 bases from J, with 22 bases in between. Germline values: CDR1 SGHVS, CDR2 FNYEAQ. The CDR3 contains 16 residues. The DNA of the CDR3 is TGTGCCAGCAGCTCCGCAGGGGGGACAGTCCCTGTCGAGCAGTACTCC. The encoded protein is CASSSAGGTVPVEQYS.

In its sample, this clonotype was seen many times. The rearrangement uses TRBV7-2 and TRBJ1-1; the D gene is possibly TRBD1 (5 bases). The V end lost 2 bases, the J end lost 3 bases, and 13 bases lay between the germline ends. The CDR3 length is 15 residues. CDR1 and CDR2 from the germline V gene are SGHTA and FQGNSA. In DNA, the CDR3 is TGTGCCAGCAGCTTAAACGGGGCCAAAGACACTGAAGCTTTCTTT. This translates into CASSLNGAKDTEAFF.

About this clonotype itself: The junction does not match germline at one end; this may be a read error. This chain uses TRBV20-1 with TRBJ2-7, with 10 positions matching TRBD2. The CDR3 contains 20 residues. The V gene's germline CDR1 is DFQATT and CDR2 SNEGSKA (reference sequence). The CDR3 reads CSAGDGTLAGRGGNAYEQYF. As DNA, the CDR3 is TGCAGTGCTGGAGATGGGACACTAGCGGGACGGGGGGGTAACGCCTACGAGCAGTACTTC.

This clonotype showed up many times. V usage is TRBV7-2 and J usage is TRBJ2-7; 10 positions match TRBD2. This CDR3 contains 17 residues. Germline-derived CDR1 and CDR2 are SGHTA and FQGNSA. J gave up 0 bases and V 3 bases, and 8 bases lay outside the gene matches. The CDR3 reads CASSFAFGTSDSYEQYF. CDR3 in DNA: TGTGCCAGCAGCTTTGCGTTCGGGACTAGCGACTCCTACGAGCAGTACTTC.

This clonotype was seen repeatedly, ten times or more. The chain carries TRBV3-1 and TRBJ2-7; D is perhaps TRBD1 or TRBD2 (5 bases each). The V gene's germline CDR1 is LGHDT and CDR2 YNNKEL (reference sequence). V lost 2 bases to trimming and J lost 6 bases, with 11 bases between them. CDR3 size: 13 residues. For the CDR3, the DNA is TGTGCCAGCAGCCAAAACGTTGGGGGCGAGCAGTACTTC. Protein: CASSQNVGGEQYF.

This clonotype was counted at least ten times. This chain links TRBV20-1 with TRBJ1-1; D is possibly TRBD1 (6 bases). The V gene lost 2 bases and the J gene lost 0 bases, with 10 bases spanning the gap. The germline gives CDR1 DFQATT, CDR2 SNEGSKA (reference sequence). The CDR3 sequence is 14 residues long. CDR3 sequence: CSARKTGMNTEAFF. The CDR3 region has the DNA TGCAGTGCTAGAAAGACAGGCATGAACACTGAAGCTTTCTTT.

At least ten counts were recorded for this clonotype. This chain joins TRBV12-3 or TRBV12-4 and TRBJ2-7, with a possible D match to TRBD2 (5 bases). The CDR3 sequence is 14 residues long. Trimming cost V 7 bases and J 6 bases, with 19 bases left between them. The CDR3 sequence: CASTMSGSEGEQYF. CDR3 DNA sequence: TGTGCCAGCACCATGTCTGGATCTGAGGGCGAGCAGTACTTC.

The V call is TRBV30, the J call TRBJ1-5; TRBD1 might be the D (5 bases). V was clipped by 0 bases and J by 0 bases, with 24 bases between them. There are 20 residues in the CDR3. CDR1 is GTSNPN, CDR2 SVGIG, per germline (reference sequence). The CDR3 reads CAWSVQDLAEGWYSNQPQHF. CDR3 DNA sequence: TGTGCCTGGAGTGTACAGGATCTAGCCGAGGGATGGTATAGCAATCAGCCCCAGCATTTT.

This clonotype appeared many times. V usage is TRBV25-1 and J usage is TRBJ2-7, with D perhaps matching TRBD2 (6 bases). The CDR3 spans 15 residues. Germline V gives CDR1 MGHDK, CDR2 SYGVNS. V was pared by 1 base and J by 4 bases, with 14 bases between. CDR3 nucleotides: TGTGCCAGCAGTGAATCTTGGGCAGGAGGGTACGAGCAGTACTTC. It is translated as CASSESWAGGYEQYF.

The chain combines TRBV28 with TRBJ2-7, with unresolved D. The CDR3 is made up of 13 amino acids. The ends were cut back, 8 bases at V and 5 bases at J, with 16 bases in the middle. The V gene's germline CDR1 is MDHEN and CDR2 SYDVKM. The CDR3 spells CASCPLGFHEQYV. CDR3 DNA: TGTGCCAGCTGTCCCTTAGGGTTTCACGAGCAGTACGTC.

V gene TRBV9 combines with J gene TRBJ2-5; no definite D call. The germline gives CDR1 SGDLS, CDR2 YYNGEE. CDR3 length equals 15 residues. Trimming pared 4 bases from V and 5 bases from J, leaving 18 bases between. The CDR3 nucleotides read TGTGCCAGCAGCCTTATCGATAGTGATTGGGAGACCCAGTACTTC. Translated: CASSLIDSDWETQYF. Combining the CDR3 with reference TRBV9 and TRBJ2-5 gives the whole variable domain DSGVTQTPKHLITATGQRVTLRCSPRSGDLSVYWYQQSLDQGLQFLIQYYNGEERAKGNILERFSAQQFPDLHSELNLSSLELGDSALYFCASSLIDSDWETQYFGPGTRLLVL.

The chain is built from TRBV6-1 and TRBJ2-5; D may be TRBD2 (5 bases). The CDR3 extends over 13 amino acids. Germline CDR1 reads MNHNS; CDR2 reads SASEGT. The germline V and J ends were trimmed by 6 bases and 5 bases, with 13 bases remaining between them. CDR3 coding DNA: TGTGCCAGCAGACGGGATTTCTCCGAGACCCAGTACTTC. Its translation is CASRRDFSETQYF.

This clonotype was counted at least ten times. The gene calls are TRBV28 and TRBJ1-2, with a tentative D call TRBD1 (6 bases). Germline CDR1 reads MDHEN; CDR2 reads SYDVKM. V lost 6 bases to trimming and J lost 4 bases, with 21 bases between them. The CDR3 totals 16 residues. CDR3 nucleotide sequence: TGTGCCAGCAGGGGGGGGGGCGCTATGGTTGTCTATGGCTACACCTTC. Translated: CASRGGGAMVVYGYTF.

J is TRBJ2-5 and V is TRBV6-1; 7 bases line up with TRBD1. Germline CDR1 is MNHNS and CDR2 is SASEGT. Germline trimming cut 7 bases from V and 3 bases from J; bases unmatched to any gene: 5. CDR3 size: 13 residues. This chain's CDR3 is CASIPGQEETQYF. CDR3 coding DNA: TGTGCCAGCATTCCTGGACAGGAAGAGACCCAGTACTTC.

This clonotype appeared many times. This sequence joins TRBV27 and TRBJ2-7; D is unclear. The CDR3 has 13 amino acids. V gave up 0 bases and J gave up 3 bases, with 6 bases separating them. Germline CDR1 and CDR2: MNHEY and SMNVEV (reference sequence). CDR3 residues: CASSLSPFYEQYF. The CDR3 DNA is TGTGCCAGCAGTTTATCTCCCTTCTACGAGCAGTACTTC.

V usage is TRBV27 and J usage is TRBJ1-2; D call uncertain. V lost 7 bases and J 6 bases, leaving 21 bases between the germline ends. CDR1 is MNHEY and CDR2 is SMNVEV in the germline V gene (reference sequence). The CDR3 totals 15 residues. CDR3 in DNA: TGTGCCAGCACCCTTCGCAGTACGGCGCGTGATGGCTACACCTTC. Translated: CASTLRSTARDGYTF.

This chain joins TRBV24-1 and TRBJ1-1; TRBD1 matches at 7 bases. This CDR3 contains 15 residues. V shed 8 bases and J 1 base; nucleotides not matched to a gene: 9. Per germline, CDR1 KGHDR and CDR2 SFDVKD. CDR3 residues: CATNERGGENTEAFF. CDR3 bases: TGTGCCACCAACGAGAGAGGGGGCGAGAACACTGAAGCTTTCTTT.

This clonotype appeared many times. V gene TRBV7-9 combines with J gene TRBJ1-1; D remains unclear. Germline V gives CDR1 SEHNR, CDR2 FQNEAQ (reference sequence). V was shortened by 4 bases and J by 2 bases, with 17 bases between the two germline ends. The CDR3 contains 16 residues. DNA for the CDR3: TGTGCCAGCAGCTCACTATTTCCCACATTCAACACTGAAGCTTTCTTT. Amino acid sequence: CASSSLFPTFNTEAFF. The full variable domain, its missing parts supplied by reference TRBV7-9 and TRBJ1-1, is DTGVSQNPRHKITKRGQNVTFRCDPISEHNRLYWYRQTLGQGPEFLTYFQNEAQLEKSRLLSDRFSAERPKGSFSTLEIQRTEQGDSAMYLCASSSLFPTFNTEAFFGQGTRLTVV.

This clonotype came up many times. The V call is TRBV20-1, the J call TRBJ2-5; TRBD2 agrees at 10 bases. The germline V gene has CDR1 DFQATT and CDR2 SNEGSKA (reference sequence). This CDR3 is built from 14 residues. V lost 5 bases and J lost 4; bases outside the gene matches: 7. The CDR3 region has the DNA TGCAGTGCTGCTCTAGCGGGAGCTAGAGAGACCCAGTACTTC. As protein: CSAALAGARETQYF.

This clonotype has at least ten counts. The rearrangement links TRBV10-3 to TRBJ1-2; a weak D match, TRBD1 (6 bases). CDR1 ENHRY and CDR2 SYGVKD come from the germline V gene. V shed 4 bases and J shed 6 bases, with 12 bases lying between them. CDR3 length equals 13 residues. The CDR3 sequence: CAISGQAPDGYTF. The CDR3, as DNA: TGTGCCATCAGTGGACAGGCACCCGATGGCTACACCTTC.